One and the same sample provided the 11 T cell receptor beta chains below, sequenced in a study of T cell responses to AZD1222 COVID-19 vaccine. Measured with immunoSEQ multiplex PCR; TCRdb has only the in-frame clones, and not every one. This table holds 180,000 or so clones, more than 90% found once. Sample: peripheral blood, taken on day 0 of AZD1222 vaccination. These receptors were obtained from an adult in good health.

This clone was seen just once. The chain uses TRBV14 and TRBJ2-7; 10 bases fit TRBD1. The junction had 6 bases not matched to a gene; V was cut back by 0 bases and J by 4 bases. The CDR3 spans 16 residues. The germline CDR1 and CDR2 sequences are SGHDN and FVKESK. DNA for the CDR3: TGTGCCAGCAGCCAAGAGCCGGGACAGGGGTCTTACGAGCAGTACTTC. Its protein product is CASSQEPGQGSYEQYF.

The chain links TRBV5-1 to TRBJ1-1, with TRBD1 matching over 7 bases. The CDR3 contains 16 residues. Trimming removed 0 bases from V and 6 bases from J; junction bases left unmatched: 11. Germline loops: CDR1 SGHRS, CDR2 YFSETQ. The DNA for the CDR3 is TGCGCCAGCAGCTTGGAGGGTAGGGGGCGTCCGCCTGAAGCTTTCTTT. This codes for CASSLEGRGRPPEAFF. Looking up the rest from reference TRBV5-1 and TRBJ1-1 gives the full variable domain: KAGVTQTPRYLIKTRGQQVTLSCSPISGHRSVSWYQQTPGQGLQFLFEYFSETQRNKGNFPGRFSGRQFSNSRSEMNVSTLELGDSALYLCASSLEGRGRPPEAFFGQGTRLTVV.

V and J are TRBV6-6 and TRBJ2-3; no clear D. This CDR3 is built from 14 residues. CDR1 and CDR2 (germline): MNHNY, SVGAGI (reference sequence). The V gene lost 6 bases and the J gene lost 3 bases, with 13 bases spanning the gap. CDR3 sequence reads: CASRAKALTDTQYF. The CDR3 bases are TGTGCCAGCAGGGCCAAAGCCCTAACAGATACGCAGTATTTT.

The V and J genes are TRBV11-2 and TRBJ2-3; 7 nucleotides line up with TRBD2. Germline CDR1 reads SGHAT; CDR2 reads FQNNGV. This CDR3 spans 15 amino acids. The V gene end was trimmed by 6 bases and the J gene end by 4 bases; junction bases not matched to a gene: 10. CDR3 in amino acids: CASSFGLGGSDTQYF. CDR3 coding DNA: TGTGCCAGCAGTTTTGGACTGGGGGGGTCAGATACGCAGTATTTT. The whole variable domain, remainder taken from reference TRBV11-2 and TRBJ2-3, is EAGVAQSPRYKIIEKRQSVAFWCNPISGHATLYWYQQILGQGPKLLIQFQNNGVVDDSQLPKDRFSAERLKGVDSTLKIQPAKLEDSAVYLCASSFGLGGSDTQYFGPGTRLTVL.

The genes are TRBV19 and TRBJ2-7, with 10 positions matching TRBD1. Germline CDR1 and CDR2: LNHDA and SQIVND (reference sequence). V gave up 3 bases and J gave up 4 bases; unmatched junction bases: 12. The CDR3 runs 17 residues. In DNA form, the CDR3 reads TGTGCCAGTAGTATGCGCTCTGGACAGGGGGTCCCTTACGAGCAGTACTTC. It yields the protein CASSMRSGQGVPYEQYF.

This clone was seen once. The V gene is TRBV6-5, the J gene TRBJ2-1, with D unclear. The CDR3 covers 12 residues. Trimming removed 4 bases from V and 4 bases from J, with 5 bases in between. CDR1 and CDR2 from the germline V gene are MNHEY and SVGAGI. Written as DNA, the CDR3 is TGTGCCAGCAGTTCCCGGTACAATGAGCAGTTCTTC. Encoded protein: CASSSRYNEQFF.

For this clone: The same CDR3 arises from other DNA sequences in this sample as well. This chain connects TRBV2 to TRBJ2-7; D gene ambiguous. The CDR3 totals 11 residues. Trimming removed 6 bases from V and 1 base from J, with 4 bases in between. The germline CDR1 and CDR2 sequences are SNHLY and FYNNEI. The CDR3 reads CASSPSYEQYF. The CDR3 bases are TGTGCCAGCAGCCCGTCCTACGAGCAGTACTTC.

The rearrangement joins TRBV4-1 to TRBJ1-1; no firm D call. Germline CDR1 MGHRA, CDR2 YSYEKL. The V and J ends lost 4 bases and 9 bases respectively, with 21 bases between them. The CDR3 contains 15 residues. The CDR3 loop is CASSPARAERTKAFF. The CDR3 DNA reads TGCGCCAGCAGCCCAGCAAGAGCCGAGAGGACTAAAGCTTTCTTT.

This clone was counted once. J is TRBJ1-1 and V is TRBV5-1; D might be TRBD1 (6 bases). The germline V gene has CDR1 SGHRS and CDR2 YFSETQ. The CDR3 runs 15 residues. V lost 5 bases and J lost 1, with 15 bases in between. The CDR3 DNA sequence: TGCGCCAGCAGAAGGGGGTCAGACTCGAACACTGAAGCTTTCTTT. The encoded protein is CASRRGSDSNTEAFF.

The V and J genes are TRBV10-1 and TRBJ2-1; weak D call: TRBD2 (5 bases). Trimming removed 0 bases from V and 0 bases from J, with 6 bases in between. The V gene's germline CDR1 is WNHNN and CDR2 SYGVQD (reference sequence). The CDR3 totals 15 residues. The CDR3 loop reads CASSESSGSYNEQFF. DNA of the CDR3: TGCGCCAGCAGTGAGTCAAGCGGCTCCTACAATGAGCAGTTCTTC.

The chain employs TRBV27 and TRBJ2-7, with 8 bases matching TRBD1. With 4 bases clipped from V and 7 bases from J, the junction kept 9 bases outside the gene matches. The germline gives CDR1 MNHEY, CDR2 SMNVEV (reference sequence). The CDR3 runs 14 residues. The CDR3 region has the DNA TGTGCCAGCAGTTCCGGACAGGGACTTGGGGAGCAGTACTTC. Protein sequence: CASSSGQGLGEQYF.